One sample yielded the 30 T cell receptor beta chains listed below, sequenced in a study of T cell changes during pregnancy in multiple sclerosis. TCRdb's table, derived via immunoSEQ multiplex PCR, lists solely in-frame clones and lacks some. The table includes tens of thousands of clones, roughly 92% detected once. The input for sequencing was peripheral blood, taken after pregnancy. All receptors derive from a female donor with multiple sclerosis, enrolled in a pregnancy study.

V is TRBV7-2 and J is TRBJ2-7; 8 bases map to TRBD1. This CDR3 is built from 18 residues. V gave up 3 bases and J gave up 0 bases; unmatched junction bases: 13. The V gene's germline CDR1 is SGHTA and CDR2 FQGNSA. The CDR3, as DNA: TGTGCCAGCAGCTTGGGGGACAGGTTCCTGATTAGCTCCTACGAGCAGTACTTC. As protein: CASSLGDRFLISSYEQYF.

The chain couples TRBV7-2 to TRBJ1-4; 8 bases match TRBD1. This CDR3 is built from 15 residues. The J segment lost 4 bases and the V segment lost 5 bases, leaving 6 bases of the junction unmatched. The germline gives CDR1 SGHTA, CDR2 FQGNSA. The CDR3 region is CASSVRTGNNEKLFF. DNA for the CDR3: TGTGCCAGCAGCGTCCGGACAGGGAATAATGAAAAACTGTTTTTT.

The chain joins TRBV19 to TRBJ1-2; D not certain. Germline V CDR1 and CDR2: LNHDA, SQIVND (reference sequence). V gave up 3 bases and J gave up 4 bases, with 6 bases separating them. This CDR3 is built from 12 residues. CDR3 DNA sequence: TGTGCCAGTAGTATCTCGGTCTATGGCTACACCTTC. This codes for CASSISVYGYTF.

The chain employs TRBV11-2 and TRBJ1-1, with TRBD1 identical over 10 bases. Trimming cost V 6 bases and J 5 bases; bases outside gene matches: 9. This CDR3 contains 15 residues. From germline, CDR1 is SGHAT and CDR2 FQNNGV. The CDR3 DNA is TGTGCCAGCAGTTCGGGGACAGGGGTGAGGACTGAAGCTTTCTTT. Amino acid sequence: CASSSGTGVRTEAFF.

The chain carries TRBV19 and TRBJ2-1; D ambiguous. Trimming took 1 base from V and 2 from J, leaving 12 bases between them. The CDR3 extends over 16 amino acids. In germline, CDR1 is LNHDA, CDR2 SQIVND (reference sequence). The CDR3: CASSIVNSPPYNEQFF. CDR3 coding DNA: TGTGCCAGTAGTATAGTGAACAGCCCCCCCTACAATGAGCAGTTCTTC.

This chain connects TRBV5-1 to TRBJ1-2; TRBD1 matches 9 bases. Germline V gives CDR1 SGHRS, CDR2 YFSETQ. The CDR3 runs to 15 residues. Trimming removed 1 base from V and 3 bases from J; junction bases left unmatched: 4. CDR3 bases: TGCGCCAGCAGCTTGACGACAGGGGGGGACTATGGCTACACCTTC. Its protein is CASSLTTGGDYGYTF. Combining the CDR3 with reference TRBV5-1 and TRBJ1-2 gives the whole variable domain KAGVTQTPRYLIKTRGQQVTLSCSPISGHRSVSWYQQTPGQGLQFLFEYFSETQRNKGNFPGRFSGRQFSNSRSEMNVSTLELGDSALYLCASSLTTGGDYGYTFGSGTRLTVV.

Written as DNA, the CDR3 is TGTGCCAGCAGCCAAGATAAAGGGGCGAAGAACACTGAAGCTTTCTTT. It yields the protein CASSQDKGAKNTEAFF. The chain is built from TRBV14 and TRBJ1-1, with D perhaps matching TRBD1 (5 bases). CDR1 and CDR2 from the germline V gene are SGHDN and FVKESK. The CDR3 spans 16 residues. V lost 0 bases to trimming and J lost 1 base, with 12 bases between them.

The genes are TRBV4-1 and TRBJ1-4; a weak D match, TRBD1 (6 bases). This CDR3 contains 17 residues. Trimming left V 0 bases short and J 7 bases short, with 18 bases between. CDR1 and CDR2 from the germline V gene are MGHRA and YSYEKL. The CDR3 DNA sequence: TGCGCCAGCAGCCAAGATTCGCCGGGGGCGGGGGGTGAAAAACTGTTTTTT. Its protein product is CASSQDSPGAGGEKLFF.

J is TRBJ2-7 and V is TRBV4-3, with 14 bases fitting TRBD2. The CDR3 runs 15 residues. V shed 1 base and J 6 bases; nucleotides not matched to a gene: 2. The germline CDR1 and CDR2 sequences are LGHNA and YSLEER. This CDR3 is CASSQGGLAGVEQYF. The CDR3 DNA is TGCGCCAGCAGCCAAGGGGGACTAGCGGGGGTCGAGCAGTACTTC.

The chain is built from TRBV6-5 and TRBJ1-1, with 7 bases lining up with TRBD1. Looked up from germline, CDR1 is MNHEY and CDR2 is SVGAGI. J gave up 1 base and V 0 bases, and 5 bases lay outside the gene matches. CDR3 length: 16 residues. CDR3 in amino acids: CASSYSRQGPNTEAFF. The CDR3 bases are TGTGCCAGCAGTTACTCAAGACAGGGCCCGAACACTGAAGCTTTCTTT.

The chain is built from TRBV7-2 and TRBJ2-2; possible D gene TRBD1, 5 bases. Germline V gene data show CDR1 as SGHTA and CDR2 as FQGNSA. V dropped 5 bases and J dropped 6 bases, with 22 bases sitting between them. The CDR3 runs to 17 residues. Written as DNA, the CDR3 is TGTGCCAGCAGCCCAAAGGGGCAGGGCATAGGGGCCGGGGAGCTGTTTTTT. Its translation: CASSPKGQGIGAGELFF.

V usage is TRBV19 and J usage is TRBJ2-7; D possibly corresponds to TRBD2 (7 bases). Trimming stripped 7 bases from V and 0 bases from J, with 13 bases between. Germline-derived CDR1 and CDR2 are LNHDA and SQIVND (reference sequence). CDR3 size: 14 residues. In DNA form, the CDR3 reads TGTGCCAGTACCCTAGGGGGGGGCTCCTACGAGCAGTACTTC. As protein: CASTLGGGSYEQYF.

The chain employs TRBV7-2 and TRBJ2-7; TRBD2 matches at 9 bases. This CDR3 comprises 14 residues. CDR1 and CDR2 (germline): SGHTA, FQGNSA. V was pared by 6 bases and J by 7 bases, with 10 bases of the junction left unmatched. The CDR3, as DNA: TGTGCCAGCAGTTTAACGGCGGGGGGGCTTGAGCAGTACTTC. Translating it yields CASSLTAGGLEQYF.

CDR3 region: CASSQIFDRGNNEQYF. Written as DNA, the CDR3 is TGCGCCAGCAGCCAAATATTTGACAGGGGGAACAACGAGCAGTACTTC. The J gene is TRBJ2-7, the V gene TRBV4-1, with 9 bases identical to TRBD1. J lost 5 bases, V lost 2 bases, and 10 bases had no gene match. CDR1 is MGHRA and CDR2 is YSYEKL in the germline V gene. The CDR3 has 16 residues.

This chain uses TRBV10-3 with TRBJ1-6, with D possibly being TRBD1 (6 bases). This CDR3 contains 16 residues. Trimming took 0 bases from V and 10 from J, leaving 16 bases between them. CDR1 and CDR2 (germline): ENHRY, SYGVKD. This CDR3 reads CAISESRGRGGSPLHF. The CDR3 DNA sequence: TGTGCCATCAGTGAGTCGAGGGGCAGGGGTGGATCACCCCTCCACTTT.

CDR3 sequence (DNA): TGTGCCTGGAGGAAGGGACAGGCCCAAGAGACCCAGTACTTC. Translating it yields CAWRKGQAQETQYF. V is TRBV30 and J is TRBJ2-5; 8 bases match TRBD1. The CDR3 has 14 amino acids. V lost 3 bases, J lost 1 base, and 4 bases stayed unmatched. Germline CDR1 reads GTSNPN; CDR2 reads SVGIG (reference sequence). The full variable domain, its missing parts supplied by reference TRBV30 and TRBJ2-5, is SQTIHQWPATLVQPVGSPLSLECTVEGTSNPNLYWYRQAAGRGLQLLFYSVGIGQISSEVPQNLSASRPQDRQFILSSKKLLLSDSGFYLCAWRKGQAQETQYFGPGTRLLVL.

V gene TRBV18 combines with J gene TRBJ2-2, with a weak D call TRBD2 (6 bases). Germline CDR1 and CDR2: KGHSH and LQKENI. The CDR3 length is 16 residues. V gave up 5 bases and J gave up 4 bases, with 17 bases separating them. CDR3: CASSSTGGPLTGELFF. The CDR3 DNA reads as TGTGCCAGCTCAAGTACCGGGGGTCCCCTCACCGGGGAGCTGTTTTTT.

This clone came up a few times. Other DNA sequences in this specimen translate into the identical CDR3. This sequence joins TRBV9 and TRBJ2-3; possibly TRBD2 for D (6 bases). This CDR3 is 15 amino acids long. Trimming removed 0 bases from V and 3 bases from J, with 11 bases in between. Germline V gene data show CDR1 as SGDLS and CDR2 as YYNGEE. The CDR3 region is CASSVVEGRTDTQYF. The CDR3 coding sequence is TGTGCCAGCAGCGTAGTAGAAGGGAGGACAGATACGCAGTATTTT.

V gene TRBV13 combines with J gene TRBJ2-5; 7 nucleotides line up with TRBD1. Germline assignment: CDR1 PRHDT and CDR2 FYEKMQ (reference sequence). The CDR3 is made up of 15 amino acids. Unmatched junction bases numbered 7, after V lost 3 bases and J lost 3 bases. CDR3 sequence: CASSLGQLFEETQYF. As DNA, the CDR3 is TGTGCCAGCAGCTTGGGACAGTTATTTGAAGAGACCCAGTACTTC.

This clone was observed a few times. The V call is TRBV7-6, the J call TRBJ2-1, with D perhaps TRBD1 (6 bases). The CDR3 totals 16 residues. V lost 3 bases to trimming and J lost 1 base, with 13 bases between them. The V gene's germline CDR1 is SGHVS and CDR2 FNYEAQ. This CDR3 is CASSLARTASYNEQFF. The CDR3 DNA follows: TGTGCCAGCAGCTTGGCACGGACAGCATCCTACAATGAGCAGTTCTTC.

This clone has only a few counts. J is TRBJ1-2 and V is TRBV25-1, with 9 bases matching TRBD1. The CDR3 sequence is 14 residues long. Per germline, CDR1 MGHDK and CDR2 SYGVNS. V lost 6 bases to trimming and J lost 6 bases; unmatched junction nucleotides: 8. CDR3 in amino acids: CASRGQGRENGYTF. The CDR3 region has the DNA TGTGCCAGCAGGGGACAGGGTCGAGAAAATGGCTACACCTTC.

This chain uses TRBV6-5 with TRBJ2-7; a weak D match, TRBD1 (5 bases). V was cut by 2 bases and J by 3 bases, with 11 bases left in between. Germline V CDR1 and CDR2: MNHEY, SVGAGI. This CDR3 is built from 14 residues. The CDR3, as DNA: TGTGCCAGCAGTTACCGACAGATTCTCTACGAGCAGTACTTC. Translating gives CASSYRQILYEQYF.

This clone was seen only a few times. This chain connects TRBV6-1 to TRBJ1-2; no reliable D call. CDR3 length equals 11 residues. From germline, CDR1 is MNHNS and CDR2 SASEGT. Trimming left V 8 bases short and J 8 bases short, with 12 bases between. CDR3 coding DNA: TGTGCCAGCCGCCCGGTTAGCGGCTACACCTTC. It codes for CASRPVSGYTF.

The CDR3 DNA follows: TGTGCCAGTTGGGGCGGGGCTTCCTACGAGCAGTACTTC. As protein: CASWGGASYEQYF. The chain employs TRBV19 and TRBJ2-7; perhaps TRBD2 as D (6 bases). V was clipped by 8 bases and J by 1 base, with 12 bases between them. CDR1 LNHDA and CDR2 SQIVND come from the germline V gene (reference sequence). The CDR3 length is 13 residues.

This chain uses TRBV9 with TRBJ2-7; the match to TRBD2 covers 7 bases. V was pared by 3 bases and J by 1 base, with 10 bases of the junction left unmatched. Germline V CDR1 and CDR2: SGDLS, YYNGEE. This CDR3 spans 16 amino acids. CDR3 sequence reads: CASSARGTGGSYEQYF. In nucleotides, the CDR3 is TGTGCCAGCAGCGCCCGGGGGACGGGGGGATCCTACGAGCAGTACTTC.

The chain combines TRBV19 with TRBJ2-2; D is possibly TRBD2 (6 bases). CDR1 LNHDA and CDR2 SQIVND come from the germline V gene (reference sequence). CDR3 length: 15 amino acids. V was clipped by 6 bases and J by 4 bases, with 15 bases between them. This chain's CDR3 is CASSLPGLFTGELFF. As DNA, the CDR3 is TGTGCCAGTAGCCTTCCGGGACTCTTCACCGGGGAGCTGTTTTTT.

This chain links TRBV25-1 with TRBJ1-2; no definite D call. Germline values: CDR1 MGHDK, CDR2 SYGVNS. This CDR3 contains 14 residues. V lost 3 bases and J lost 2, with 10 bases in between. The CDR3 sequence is CASSELPLNYGYTF. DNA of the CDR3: TGTGCCAGCAGTGAGTTACCACTCAACTATGGCTACACCTTC.

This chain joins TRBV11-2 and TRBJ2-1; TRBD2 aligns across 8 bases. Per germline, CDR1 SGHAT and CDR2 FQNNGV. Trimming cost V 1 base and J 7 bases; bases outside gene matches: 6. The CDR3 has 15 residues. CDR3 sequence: CASSLVAGGWNEQFF. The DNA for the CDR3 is TGTGCCAGCAGCTTAGTGGCGGGGGGTTGGAATGAGCAGTTCTTC.

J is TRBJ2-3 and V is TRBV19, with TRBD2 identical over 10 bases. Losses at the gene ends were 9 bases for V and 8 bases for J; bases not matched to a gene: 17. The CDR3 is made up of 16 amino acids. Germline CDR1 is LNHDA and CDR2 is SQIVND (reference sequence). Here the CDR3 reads CASPEPLAGTWGTQYF. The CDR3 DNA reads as TGTGCCAGCCCAGAACCACTAGCGGGGACTTGGGGTACGCAGTATTTT.

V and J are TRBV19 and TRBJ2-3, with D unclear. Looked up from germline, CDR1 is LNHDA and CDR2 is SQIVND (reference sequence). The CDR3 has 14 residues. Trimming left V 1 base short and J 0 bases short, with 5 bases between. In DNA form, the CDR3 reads TGTGCCAGTAGTATAGCGCGGAGCACAGATACGCAGTATTTT. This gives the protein CASSIARSTDTQYF.